The 16 T cell receptor beta chains below come from one sample, sequenced in a study of shared clonotypes between healthy human individuals. TCRdb's table, derived via immunoSEQ multiplex PCR, lists solely in-frame clones and lacks some. The profile shows just over 95,000 clones, less than 80% of them singletons. The sample taken for sequencing was memory CD8+ T cells sorted from blood. The sample's subset: CD45RO+ cells pooled with CCR7-negative TemRA cells. The receptors shown here come from a man younger than 45 in good health.

This chain joins TRBV29-1 and TRBJ2-7, with 7 bases matching TRBD2. Per germline, CDR1 SQVTM and CDR2 ANQGSEA. This CDR3 comprises 16 residues. The J segment lost 4 bases and the V segment lost 3 bases, leaving 15 bases of the junction unmatched. CDR3 DNA: TGCAGCGTTGAGGGGTCTAGCGGCCTCGATCTATACGAGCAGTACTTC. Protein: CSVEGSSGLDLYEQYF.

The chain combines TRBV27 with TRBJ1-4, with 7 bases lining up with TRBD1. Germline trimming cut 6 bases from V and 4 bases from J; bases unmatched to any gene: 8. CDR1 and CDR2 (germline): MNHEY, SMNVEV (reference sequence). The CDR3 is made up of 15 amino acids. CDR3 loop: CASRRGRDSNEKLFF. The DNA of the CDR3 is TGTGCCAGCAGAAGGGGGCGGGACAGTAATGAAAAACTGTTTTTT.

This chain connects TRBV19 to TRBJ2-1; D may be TRBD1 or TRBD2 (5 bases each). Trimming left V 6 bases short and J 2 bases short, with 11 bases between. The CDR3 is 14 amino acids. The germline CDR1 and CDR2 sequences are LNHDA and SQIVND (reference sequence). DNA of the CDR3: TGTGCCAGTAGGGTGGGACCAACCTACAATGAGCAGTTCTTC. Translating gives CASRVGPTYNEQFF. The full variable domain, in which reference TRBV19 and TRBJ2-1 provide the parts outside the CDR3, is DGGITQSPKYLFRKEGQNVTLSCEQNLNHDAMYWYRQDPGQGLRLIYYSQIVNDFQKGDIAEGYSVSREKKESFPLTVTSAQKNPTAFYLCASRVGPTYNEQFFGPGTRLTVL.

This clone was detected only a few times. The rearrangement links TRBV10-1 to TRBJ2-7; either TRBD1 or TRBD2 may supply D (5 bases each). The V end lost 8 bases, the J end lost 0 bases, and 14 bases lay between the germline ends. The CDR3 length is 14 residues. The V gene's germline CDR1 is WNHNN and CDR2 SYGVQD (reference sequence). CDR3 protein: CASSRDPSSYEQYF. DNA for the CDR3: TGCGCCAGCTCCCGGGACCCGAGCTCCTACGAGCAGTACTTC.

CDR3 amino acids: CASSLDPGTDTQYF. As DNA, the CDR3 is TGTGCCAGCAGCTTAGATCCTGGCACAGATACGCAGTATTTT. The chain carries TRBV11-2 and TRBJ2-3; no clear D. CDR3 length: 14 residues. The V and J ends lost 0 bases and 1 base respectively, with 5 bases between them. Germline CDR1 and CDR2: SGHAT and FQNNGV.

The rearrangement links TRBV27 to TRBJ2-7; the match to TRBD2 covers 13 bases. Trimming took 6 bases from V and 6 from J; bases not matched to a gene: 5. CDR3 length: 14 residues. Germline lookup yields CDR1 MNHEY and CDR2 SMNVEV (reference sequence). The CDR3 DNA reads TGTGCCAGCAGCCACGGGACTAGCGGGATCGAGCAGTACTTC. Translating it yields CASSHGTSGIEQYF.

CDR3 nucleotides: TGCAGCGTTGAAGGGGCGGGAGTCTACGAGCAGTACTTC. Its protein product is CSVEGAGVYEQYF. The V and J genes are TRBV29-1 and TRBJ2-7; 7 bases fit TRBD2. V lost 1 base, J lost 3 bases, and 3 bases stayed unmatched. Germline V gene data show CDR1 as SQVTM and CDR2 as ANQGSEA. The CDR3 contains 13 residues.

The J gene is TRBJ2-7, the V gene TRBV11-2, with TRBD2 matching 7 bases. Per the germline V gene, CDR1 is SGHAT and CDR2 is FQNNGV. This CDR3 contains 15 residues. The V segment lost 7 bases and the J segment 0 bases; nucleotides outside the gene matches: 9. CDR3 sequence reads: CASTHGPSGSYEQYF. CDR3 DNA: TGTGCCAGCACTCACGGCCCTAGCGGCTCCTACGAGCAGTACTTC.

As to this clone: Other nucleotide sequences in the sample specify the same CDR3. The rearrangement links TRBV28 to TRBJ2-7; D unresolved. Germline CDR1 is MDHEN and CDR2 is SYDVKM. V was cut by 6 bases and J by 3 bases, with 6 bases left in between. The CDR3 is 11 residues long. CDR3 coding DNA: TGTGCCAGCAGCGACTTCTACGAGCAGTACTTC. It translates to CASSDFYEQYF.

The chain combines TRBV10-3 with TRBJ1-1, with 9 bases aligning to TRBD1. V gave up 4 bases and J gave up 2 bases; unmatched junction bases: 5. From germline, CDR1 is ENHRY and CDR2 SYGVKD. CDR3 length: 15 residues. This CDR3 is CAISGGGQGNTEAFF. CDR3 bases: TGTGCCATCAGTGGGGGGGGACAGGGTAACACTGAAGCTTTCTTT.

This sequence joins TRBV28 and TRBJ2-5; 13 nucleotides line up with TRBD2. This CDR3 has 17 amino acids. The junction had 11 bases not matched to a gene; V was cut back by 5 bases and J by 5 bases. The germline V gene has CDR1 MDHEN and CDR2 SYDVKM. As DNA, the CDR3 is TGTGCCAGCAGTCCGGATACTAGCGGGAGGGCCTGGGAGACCCAGTACTTC. Translation gives CASSPDTSGRAWETQYF.

The V and J genes are TRBV21-1 and TRBJ2-1. TRBV21-1 is classified as a pseudogene. This CDR3 region has 12 residues. The CDR3: CASIRGGYEQFF. The CDR3 DNA follows: TGTGCCAGCATCAGAGGGGGGTATGAGCAGTTCTTC.

CDR3 nucleotide sequence: TGTGCCAGCAGCCGACGGGGGTTTATGAACACTGAAGCTTTCTTT. Protein sequence: CASSRRGFMNTEAFF. The chain joins TRBV5-6 to TRBJ1-1; a possible D gene is TRBD1 (5 bases). Per the germline V gene, CDR1 is SGHDT and CDR2 is YYEEEE. This CDR3 has 15 amino acids. The germline V and J ends were trimmed by 4 bases and 0 bases, with 13 bases remaining between them.

This chain's CDR3 is CASSASTGTVSYEQYF. The CDR3 nucleotides are TGTGCCAGCAGTGCGTCAACCGGGACAGTCTCCTACGAGCAGTACTTC. This chain links TRBV27 with TRBJ2-7; 7 positions agree with TRBD1. V trimming: 5 bases; J trimming: 0 bases; junction bases outside the gene matches: 10. The germline V gene encodes CDR1 MNHEY and CDR2 SMNVEV (reference sequence). CDR3 length: 16 residues.

The genes are TRBV10-3 and TRBJ2-3; D gene unclear. CDR1 ENHRY and CDR2 SYGVKD come from the germline V gene. The CDR3 contains 12 residues. V lost 5 bases and J 4 bases, leaving 7 bases between the germline ends. The CDR3, as DNA: TGTGCCATCAGTTTGGCCCCAGATACGCAGTATTTT. Encoded protein: CAISLAPDTQYF.

The V call is TRBV14, the J call TRBJ1-2; D unresolved. The CDR3 is 16 amino acids. The V and J ends lost 5 bases and 4 bases respectively, with 20 bases between them. CDR1 is SGHDN, CDR2 FVKESK, per germline. The CDR3 protein is CASSLVASGKTYGYTF. CDR3 DNA: TGTGCCAGCAGCTTAGTCGCGTCTGGAAAGACCTATGGCTACACCTTC.